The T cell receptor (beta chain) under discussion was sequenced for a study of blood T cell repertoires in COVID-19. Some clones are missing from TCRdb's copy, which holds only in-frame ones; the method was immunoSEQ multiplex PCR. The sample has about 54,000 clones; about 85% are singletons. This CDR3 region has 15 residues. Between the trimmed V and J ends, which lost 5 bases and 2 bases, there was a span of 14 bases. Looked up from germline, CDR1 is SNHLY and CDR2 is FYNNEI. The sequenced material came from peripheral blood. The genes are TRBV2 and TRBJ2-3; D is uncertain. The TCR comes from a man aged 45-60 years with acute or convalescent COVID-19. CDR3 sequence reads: CASSPDLYSTDTQYF. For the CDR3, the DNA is TGTGCCAGCAGTCCCGACTTGTACTCCACAGATACGCAGTATTTT.